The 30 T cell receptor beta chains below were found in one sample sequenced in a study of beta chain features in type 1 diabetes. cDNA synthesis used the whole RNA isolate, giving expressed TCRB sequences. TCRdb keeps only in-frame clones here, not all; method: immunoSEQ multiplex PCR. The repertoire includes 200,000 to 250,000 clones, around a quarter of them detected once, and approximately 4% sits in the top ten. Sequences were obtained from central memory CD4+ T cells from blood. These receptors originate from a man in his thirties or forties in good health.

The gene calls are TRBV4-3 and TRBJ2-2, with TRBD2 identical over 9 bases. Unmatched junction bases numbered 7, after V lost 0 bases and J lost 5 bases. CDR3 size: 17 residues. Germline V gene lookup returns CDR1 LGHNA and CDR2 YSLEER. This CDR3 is CASSQESLAGRTGELFF. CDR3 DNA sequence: TGCGCCAGCAGCCAAGAGAGCCTAGCGGGACGGACCGGGGAGCTGTTTTTT.

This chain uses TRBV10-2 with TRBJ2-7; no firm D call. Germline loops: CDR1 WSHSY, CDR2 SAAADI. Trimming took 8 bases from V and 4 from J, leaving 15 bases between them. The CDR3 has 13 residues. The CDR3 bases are TGCGCCAGCCTCGACGCCTATTCTTACGAGCAGTACTTC. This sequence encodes CASLDAYSYEQYF.

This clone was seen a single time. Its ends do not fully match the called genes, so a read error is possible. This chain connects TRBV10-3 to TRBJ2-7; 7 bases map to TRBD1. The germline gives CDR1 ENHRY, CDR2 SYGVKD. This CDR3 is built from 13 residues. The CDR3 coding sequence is TGTGCCATCAGTGAGTCGGAACAGGGGTTGTCAGACTTC. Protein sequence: CAISESEQGLSDF.

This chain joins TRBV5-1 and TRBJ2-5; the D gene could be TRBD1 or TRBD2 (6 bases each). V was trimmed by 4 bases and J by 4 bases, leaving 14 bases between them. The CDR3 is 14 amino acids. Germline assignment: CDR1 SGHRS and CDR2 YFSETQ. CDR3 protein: CASSPWGAGETQYF. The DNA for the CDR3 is TGCGCCAGCAGCCCCTGGGGGGCAGGAGAGACCCAGTACTTC.

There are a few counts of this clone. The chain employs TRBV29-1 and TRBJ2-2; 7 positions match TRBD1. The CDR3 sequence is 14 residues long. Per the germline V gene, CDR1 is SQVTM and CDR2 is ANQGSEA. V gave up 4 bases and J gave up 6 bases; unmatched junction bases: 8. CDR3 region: CSVGGQVSAGELFF. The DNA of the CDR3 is TGCAGCGTTGGAGGACAGGTGTCCGCCGGGGAGCTGTTTTTT.

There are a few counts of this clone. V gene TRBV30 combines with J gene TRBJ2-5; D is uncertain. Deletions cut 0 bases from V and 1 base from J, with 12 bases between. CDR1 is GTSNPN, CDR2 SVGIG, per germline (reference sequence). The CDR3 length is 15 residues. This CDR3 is CAWSVQFQSQETQYF. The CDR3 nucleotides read TGTGCCTGGAGTGTACAATTTCAGAGCCAAGAGACCCAGTACTTC.

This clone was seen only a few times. The CDR3, as DNA: TGTGCCAGCAGGGCGTATTCGAGCTCCTACAATGAGCAGTTCTTC. Translated, it gives CASRAYSSSYNEQFF. V is TRBV2 and J is TRBJ2-1, with D hard to call. CDR1 is SNHLY, CDR2 FYNNEI, per germline. V was pared by 6 bases and J by 0 bases, with 12 bases between. This CDR3 is 15 amino acids long.

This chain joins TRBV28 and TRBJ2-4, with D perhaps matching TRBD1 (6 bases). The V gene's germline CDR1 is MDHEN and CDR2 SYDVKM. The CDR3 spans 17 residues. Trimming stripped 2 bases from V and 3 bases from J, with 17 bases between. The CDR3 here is CASSLGQPGAFKNIQYF. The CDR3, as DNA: TGTGCCAGCAGTTTAGGACAGCCGGGTGCGTTCAAAAACATTCAGTACTTC.

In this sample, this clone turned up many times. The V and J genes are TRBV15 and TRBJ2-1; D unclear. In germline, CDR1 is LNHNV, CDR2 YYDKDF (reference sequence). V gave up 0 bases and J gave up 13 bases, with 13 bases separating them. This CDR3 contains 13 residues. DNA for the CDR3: TGTGCCACCAGCAGAGATCCGCTGGCTGTCCAGTTCTTC. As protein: CATSRDPLAVQFF.

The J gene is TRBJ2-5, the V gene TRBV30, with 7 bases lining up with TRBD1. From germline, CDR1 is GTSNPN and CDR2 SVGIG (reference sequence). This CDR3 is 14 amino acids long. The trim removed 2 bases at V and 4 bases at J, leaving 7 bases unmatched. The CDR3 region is CAWSFLSGGETQYF. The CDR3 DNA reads TGTGCCTGGAGTTTCCTTTCAGGGGGAGAGACCCAGTACTTC.

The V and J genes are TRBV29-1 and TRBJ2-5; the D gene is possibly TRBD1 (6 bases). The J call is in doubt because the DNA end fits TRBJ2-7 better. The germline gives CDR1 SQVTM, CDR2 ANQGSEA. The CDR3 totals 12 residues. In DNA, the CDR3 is TGCAGCGCTCGGGACAATTCCTACGAGCAGTACTTC. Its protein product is CSARDNSYEQYF.

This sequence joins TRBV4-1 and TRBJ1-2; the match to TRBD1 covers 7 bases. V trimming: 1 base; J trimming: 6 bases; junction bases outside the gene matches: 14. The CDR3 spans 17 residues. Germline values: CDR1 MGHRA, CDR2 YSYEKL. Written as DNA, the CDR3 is TGCGCCAGCAGCCAAGTTCCTGGGGCAGGGGGATTTAATGGCTACACCTTC. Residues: CASSQVPGAGGFNGYTF.

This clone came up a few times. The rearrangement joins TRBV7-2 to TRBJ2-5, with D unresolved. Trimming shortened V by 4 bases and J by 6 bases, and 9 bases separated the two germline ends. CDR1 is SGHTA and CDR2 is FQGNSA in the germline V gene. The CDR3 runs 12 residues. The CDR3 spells CASSSVGQTQYF. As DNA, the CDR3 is TGTGCCAGCAGCTCGGTTGGGCAGACCCAGTACTTC.

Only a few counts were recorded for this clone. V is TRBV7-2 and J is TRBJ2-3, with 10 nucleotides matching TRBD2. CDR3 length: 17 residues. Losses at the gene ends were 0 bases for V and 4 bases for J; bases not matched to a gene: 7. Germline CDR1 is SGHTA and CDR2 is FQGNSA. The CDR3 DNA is TGTGCCAGCAGCTTAGCGAACCTAGCGGGAGTCGCAGATACGCAGTATTTT. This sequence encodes CASSLANLAGVADTQYF. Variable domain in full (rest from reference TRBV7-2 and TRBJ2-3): GAGVSQSPSNKVTEKGKDVELRCDPISGHTALYWYRQSLGQGLEFLIYFQGNSAPDKSGLPSDRFSAERTGGSVSTLTIQRTQQEDSAVYLCASSLANLAGVADTQYFGPGTRLTVL.

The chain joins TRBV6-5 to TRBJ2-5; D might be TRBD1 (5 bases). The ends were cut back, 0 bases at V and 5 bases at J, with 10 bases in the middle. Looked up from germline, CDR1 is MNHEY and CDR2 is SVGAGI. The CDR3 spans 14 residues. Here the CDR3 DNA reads TGTGCCAGCAGTTACTCCTGGGGCGAGGAGACCCAGTACTTC. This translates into CASSYSWGEETQYF.

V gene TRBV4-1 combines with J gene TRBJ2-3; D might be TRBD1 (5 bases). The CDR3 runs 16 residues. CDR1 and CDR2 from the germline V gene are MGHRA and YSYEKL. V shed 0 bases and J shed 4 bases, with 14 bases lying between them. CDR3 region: CASSQDRAGWSDTQYF. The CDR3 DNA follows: TGCGCCAGCAGCCAAGATAGGGCAGGGTGGTCAGATACGCAGTATTTT.

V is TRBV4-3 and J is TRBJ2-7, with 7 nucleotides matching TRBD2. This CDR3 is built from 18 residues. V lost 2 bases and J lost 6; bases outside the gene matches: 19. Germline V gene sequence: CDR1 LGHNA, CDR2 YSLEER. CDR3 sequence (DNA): TGCGCCAGCAGCCAAAATTCTTTAGCGGACGGCGGGAGAACCGAGCAGTACTTC. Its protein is CASSQNSLADGGRTEQYF.

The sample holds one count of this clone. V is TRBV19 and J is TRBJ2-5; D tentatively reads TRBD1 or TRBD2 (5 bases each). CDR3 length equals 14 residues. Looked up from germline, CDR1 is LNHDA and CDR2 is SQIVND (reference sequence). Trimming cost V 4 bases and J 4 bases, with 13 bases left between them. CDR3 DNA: TGTGCCAGTAGTACTTATACCGGGGCAGAGACCCAGTACTTC. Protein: CASSTYTGAETQYF.

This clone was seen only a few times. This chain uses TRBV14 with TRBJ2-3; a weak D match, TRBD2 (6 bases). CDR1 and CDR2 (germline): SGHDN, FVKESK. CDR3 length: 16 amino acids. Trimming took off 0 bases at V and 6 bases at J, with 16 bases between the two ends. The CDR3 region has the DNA TGTGCCAGCAGCCAAGATCTCAGCGGACTACGGGATACGCAGTATTTT. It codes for CASSQDLSGLRDTQYF. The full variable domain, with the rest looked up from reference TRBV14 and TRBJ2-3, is EAGVTQFPSHSVIEKGQTVTLRCDPISGHDNLYWYRRVMGKEIKFLLHFVKESKQDESGMPNNRFLAERTGGTYSTLKVQPAELEDSGVYFCASSQDLSGLRDTQYFGPGTRLTVL.

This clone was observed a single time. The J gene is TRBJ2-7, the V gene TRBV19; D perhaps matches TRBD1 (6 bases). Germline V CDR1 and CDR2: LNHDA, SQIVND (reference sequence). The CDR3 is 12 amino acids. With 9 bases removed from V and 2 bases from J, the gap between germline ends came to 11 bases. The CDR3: CARIGQTYEQYF. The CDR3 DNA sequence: TGTGCCAGGATAGGACAGACCTACGAGCAGTACTTC.

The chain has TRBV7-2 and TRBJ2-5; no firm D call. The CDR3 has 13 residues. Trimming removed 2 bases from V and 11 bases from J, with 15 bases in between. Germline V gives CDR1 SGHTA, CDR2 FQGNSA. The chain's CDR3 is CASSLSVTSQQYF. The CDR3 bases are TGTGCCAGCAGCTTAAGCGTGACTTCCCAGCAGTACTTC.

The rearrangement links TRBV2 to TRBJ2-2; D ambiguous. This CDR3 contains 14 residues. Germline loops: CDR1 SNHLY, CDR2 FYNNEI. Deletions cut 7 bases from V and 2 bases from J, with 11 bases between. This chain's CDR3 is CASKDRANTGELFF. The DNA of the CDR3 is TGTGCCAGCAAAGACCGGGCTAACACCGGGGAGCTGTTTTTT.

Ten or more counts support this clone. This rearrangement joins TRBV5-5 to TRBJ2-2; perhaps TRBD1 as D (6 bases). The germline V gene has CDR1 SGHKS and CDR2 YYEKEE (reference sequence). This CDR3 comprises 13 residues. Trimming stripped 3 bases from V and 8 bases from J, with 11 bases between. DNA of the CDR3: TGTGCCAGCAGCTGGACAGCCTGGGGGGAGCTGTTTTTT. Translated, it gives CASSWTAWGELFF.

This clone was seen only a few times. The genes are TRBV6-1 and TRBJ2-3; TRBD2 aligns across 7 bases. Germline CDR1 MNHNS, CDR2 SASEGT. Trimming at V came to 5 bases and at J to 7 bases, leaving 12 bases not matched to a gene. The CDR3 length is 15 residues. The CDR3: CASSTPGRPPNTQYF. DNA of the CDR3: TGTGCCAGCAGTACCCCCGGGAGGCCCCCGAATACGCAGTATTTT.

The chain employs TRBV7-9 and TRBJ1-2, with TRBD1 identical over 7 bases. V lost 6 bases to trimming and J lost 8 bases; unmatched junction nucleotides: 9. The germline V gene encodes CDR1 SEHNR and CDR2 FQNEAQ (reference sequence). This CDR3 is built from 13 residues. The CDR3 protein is CASSSQGSRGYTF. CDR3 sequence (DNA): TGTGCCAGCAGTTCACAGGGGTCCCGGGGCTACACCTTC.

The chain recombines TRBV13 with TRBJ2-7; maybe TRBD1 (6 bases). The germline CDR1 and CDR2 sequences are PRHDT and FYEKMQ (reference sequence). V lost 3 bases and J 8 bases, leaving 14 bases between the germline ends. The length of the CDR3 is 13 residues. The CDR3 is CASSFDRRMKQYF. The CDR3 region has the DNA TGTGCCAGCAGCTTCGACAGGCGCATGAAGCAGTACTTC.

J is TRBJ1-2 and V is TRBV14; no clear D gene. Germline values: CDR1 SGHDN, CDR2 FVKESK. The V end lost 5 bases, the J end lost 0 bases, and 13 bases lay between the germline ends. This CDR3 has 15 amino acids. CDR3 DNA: TGTGCCAGCAGCTCCCGAACAGCAGCTAACTATGGCTACACCTTC. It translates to CASSSRTAANYGYTF.

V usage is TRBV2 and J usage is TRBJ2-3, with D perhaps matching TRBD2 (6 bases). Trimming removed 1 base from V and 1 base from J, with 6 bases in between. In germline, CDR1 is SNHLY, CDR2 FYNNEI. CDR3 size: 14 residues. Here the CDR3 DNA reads TGTGCCAGCAGTGAAGTAGCGGGCACAGATACGCAGTATTTT. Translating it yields CASSEVAGTDTQYF.

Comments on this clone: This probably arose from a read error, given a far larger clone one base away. The CDR3 loop is CAWTKAAALAKNIQYF. DNA for the CDR3: TGTGCCTGGACCAAAGCAGCGGCTCTAGCCAAAAACATTCAGTACTTC. The V and J genes are TRBV30 and TRBJ2-4, with D perhaps matching TRBD2 (5 bases). CDR1 is GTSNPN and CDR2 is SVGIG in the germline V gene (reference sequence). This CDR3 is built from 16 residues. V shed 4 bases and J shed 0 bases, with 16 bases lying between them.

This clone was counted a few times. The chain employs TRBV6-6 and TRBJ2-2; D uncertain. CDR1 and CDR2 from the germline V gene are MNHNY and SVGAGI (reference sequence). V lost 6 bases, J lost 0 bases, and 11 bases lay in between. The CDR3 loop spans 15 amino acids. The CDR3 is CASSTPLANTGELFF. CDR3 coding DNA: TGTGCCAGCAGCACCCCTCTCGCGAACACCGGGGAGCTGTTTTTT.